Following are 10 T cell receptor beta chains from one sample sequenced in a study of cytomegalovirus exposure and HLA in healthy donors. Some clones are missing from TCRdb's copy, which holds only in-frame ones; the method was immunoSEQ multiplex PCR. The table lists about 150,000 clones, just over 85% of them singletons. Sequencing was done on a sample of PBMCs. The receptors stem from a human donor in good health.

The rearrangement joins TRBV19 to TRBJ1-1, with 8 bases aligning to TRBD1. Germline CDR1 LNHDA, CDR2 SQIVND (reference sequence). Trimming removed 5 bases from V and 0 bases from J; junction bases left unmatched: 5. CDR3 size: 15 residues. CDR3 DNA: TGTGCCAGTAGTGAGACAGGGGTCGTGAACACTGAAGCTTTCTTT. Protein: CASSETGVVNTEAFF. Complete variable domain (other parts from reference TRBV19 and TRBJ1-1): DGGITQSPKYLFRKEGQNVTLSCEQNLNHDAMYWYRQDPGQGLRLIYYSQIVNDFQKGDIAEGYSVSREKKESFPLTVTSAQKNPTAFYLCASSETGVVNTEAFFGQGTRLTVV.

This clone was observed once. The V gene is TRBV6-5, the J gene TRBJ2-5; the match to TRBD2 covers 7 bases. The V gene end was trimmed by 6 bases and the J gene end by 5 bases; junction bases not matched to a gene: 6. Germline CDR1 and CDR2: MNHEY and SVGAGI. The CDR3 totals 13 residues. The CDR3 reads CASSRFGRETQYF. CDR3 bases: TGTGCCAGCAGCCGCTTCGGGAGGGAGACCCAGTACTTC.

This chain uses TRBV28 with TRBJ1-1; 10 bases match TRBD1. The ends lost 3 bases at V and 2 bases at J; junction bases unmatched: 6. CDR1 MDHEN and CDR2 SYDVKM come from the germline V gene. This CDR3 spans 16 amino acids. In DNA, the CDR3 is TGTGCCAGCAGTTTCGTCGGGACAGGGGAAAACACTGAAGCTTTCTTT. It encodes CASSFVGTGENTEAFF.

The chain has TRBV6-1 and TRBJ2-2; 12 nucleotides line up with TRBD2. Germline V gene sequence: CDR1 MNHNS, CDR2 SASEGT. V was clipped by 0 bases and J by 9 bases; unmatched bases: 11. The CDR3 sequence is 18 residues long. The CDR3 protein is CASSEALGLAGGSRELFF. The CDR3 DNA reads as TGTGCCAGCAGTGAAGCCCTGGGACTAGCGGGCGGAAGCCGGGAGCTGTTTTTT.

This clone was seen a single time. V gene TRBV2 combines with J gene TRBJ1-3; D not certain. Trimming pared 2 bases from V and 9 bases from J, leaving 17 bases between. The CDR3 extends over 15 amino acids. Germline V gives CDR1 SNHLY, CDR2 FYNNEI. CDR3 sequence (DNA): TGTGCCAGCAGTGAAATTTTAGGAAGAGGTGGCACCATATATTTT. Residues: CASSEILGRGGTIYF.

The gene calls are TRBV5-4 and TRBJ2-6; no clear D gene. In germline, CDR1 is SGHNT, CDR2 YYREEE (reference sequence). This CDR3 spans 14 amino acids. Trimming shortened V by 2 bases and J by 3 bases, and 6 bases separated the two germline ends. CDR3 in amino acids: CASSFLRGANVLTF. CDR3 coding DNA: TGTGCCAGCAGCTTTCTACGTGGGGCCAACGTCCTGACTTTC.

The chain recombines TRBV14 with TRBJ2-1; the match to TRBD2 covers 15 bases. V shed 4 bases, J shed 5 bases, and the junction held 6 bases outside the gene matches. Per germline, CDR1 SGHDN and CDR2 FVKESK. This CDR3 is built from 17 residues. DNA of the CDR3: TGTGCCAGCAGCCCCCGGACTAGCGGGAGGGTCAACAATGAGCAGTTCTTC. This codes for CASSPRTSGRVNNEQFF.

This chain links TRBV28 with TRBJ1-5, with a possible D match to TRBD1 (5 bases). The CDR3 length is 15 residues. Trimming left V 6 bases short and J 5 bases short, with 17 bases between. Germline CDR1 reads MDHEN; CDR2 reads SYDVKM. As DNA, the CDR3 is TGTGCCAGCAGCGCCGGGCTAGGGGTTCATCAGCCCCAGCATTTT. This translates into CASSAGLGVHQPQHF.

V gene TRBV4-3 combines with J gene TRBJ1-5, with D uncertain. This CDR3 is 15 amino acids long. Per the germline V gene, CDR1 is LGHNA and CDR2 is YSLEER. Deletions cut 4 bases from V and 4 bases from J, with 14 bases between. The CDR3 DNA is TGCGCCAGCAGCCCCACCTACGGGGTGAATCAGCCCCAGCATTTT. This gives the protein CASSPTYGVNQPQHF.

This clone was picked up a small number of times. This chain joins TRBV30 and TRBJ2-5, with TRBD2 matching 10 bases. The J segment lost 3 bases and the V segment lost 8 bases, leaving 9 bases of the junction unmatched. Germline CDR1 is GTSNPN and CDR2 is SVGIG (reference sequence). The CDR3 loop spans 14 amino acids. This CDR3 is CARSRTSGKETQYF. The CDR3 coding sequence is TGTGCCCGGTCGAGGACTAGCGGTAAAGAGACCCAGTACTTC.